These 30 T cell receptor beta chains were sequenced from one sample in a study of blood T cell repertoires in COVID-19. TCRdb's copy holds only in-frame clones and misses some; the assay was immunoSEQ multiplex PCR. The repertoire includes about 20,000 clones, about 90% of them detected once, and 3.5% to 5% sits in the top ten. The material sequenced was peripheral blood. The receptors here all came from a human donor in a cohort sampled during active COVID-19.

The chain joins TRBV5-4 to TRBJ1-1, with D hard to call. Looked up from germline, CDR1 is SGHNT and CDR2 is YYREEE (reference sequence). The CDR3 is 13 residues long. Trimming took 4 bases from V and 6 from J, leaving 13 bases between them. As DNA, the CDR3 is TGTGCCAGCAGCCTGGACCGGGTATCTGAAGCTTTCTTT. This sequence encodes CASSLDRVSEAFF.

The chain carries TRBV10-1 and TRBJ2-2; TRBD1 is a possible D gene (6 bases). Germline V gene data show CDR1 as WNHNN and CDR2 as SYGVQD (reference sequence). There are 11 residues in the CDR3. The CDR3 spells CAPQGARELFF. Here the CDR3 DNA reads TGCGCTCCACAGGGAGCCCGGGAGCTGTTTTTT.

This clone was seen a single time. The chain couples TRBV13 to TRBJ1-5; maybe TRBD1 (6 bases). Trimming left V 0 bases short and J 3 bases short, with 9 bases between. Germline V gene data show CDR1 as PRHDT and CDR2 as FYEKMQ (reference sequence). CDR3 length: 15 amino acids. The CDR3 region is CASSLGQGFNQPQHF. In nucleotides, the CDR3 is TGTGCCAGCAGCTTAGGACAGGGCTTCAATCAGCCCCAGCATTTT.

CDR3 sequence reads: CASNPQRDSLNTEAFF. The CDR3 DNA reads TGTGCCAGTAACCCCCAGAGGGACAGCCTGAACACTGAAGCTTTCTTT. The gene calls are TRBV19 and TRBJ1-1, with 7 bases aligning to TRBD1. This CDR3 is 16 amino acids long. The J segment lost 0 bases and the V segment lost 7 bases, leaving 11 bases of the junction unmatched. Germline CDR1 and CDR2: LNHDA and SQIVND (reference sequence).

The rearrangement uses TRBV7-3 and TRBJ2-2; a possible D gene is TRBD1 (6 bases). The CDR3 consists of 15 residues. V dropped 5 bases and J dropped 7 bases, with 17 bases sitting between them. The germline gives CDR1 SGHTA, CDR2 FQGTGA. The CDR3 coding sequence is TGTGCCAGCAGCCCAAATAGACAGGCCGGCGGGGAGCTGTTTTTT. Translation: CASSPNRQAGGELFF.

The chain has TRBV19 and TRBJ1-2, with D perhaps TRBD1 (5 bases). CDR3 length: 14 amino acids. Germline CDR1 LNHDA, CDR2 SQIVND (reference sequence). Deletions cut 3 bases from V and 8 bases from J, with 16 bases between. CDR3 sequence reads: CASSIQGTSGGYTF. The CDR3 nucleotides are TGTGCCAGTAGTATTCAAGGGACTTCGGGGGGCTACACCTTC.

The DNA for the CDR3 is TGTGCCAGTAGTCGAACAGGGGGCTTGACTGAAGCTTTCTTT. It specifies CASSRTGGLTEAFF. The V call is TRBV19, the J call TRBJ1-1, with 9 bases matching TRBD1. Germline CDR1 is LNHDA and CDR2 is SQIVND (reference sequence). V lost 5 bases and J lost 5; bases outside the gene matches: 6. The CDR3 consists of 14 residues.

The chain couples TRBV6-2 or TRBV6-3 to TRBJ2-7; D uncertain. CDR1 and CDR2 (germline): MNHEY, SVGEGT. This CDR3 region has 15 residues. V lost 3 bases, J lost 0 bases, and 12 bases lay in between. The CDR3 loop reads CASSYLQVSSYEQYF. Written as DNA, the CDR3 is TGTGCCAGCAGTTATCTCCAGGTGAGCTCCTACGAGCAGTACTTC.

The chain combines TRBV5-4 with TRBJ2-3; the match to TRBD2 covers 7 bases. CDR1 and CDR2 (germline): SGHNT, YYREEE (reference sequence). The trim removed 0 bases at V and 3 bases at J, leaving 4 bases unmatched. This CDR3 contains 15 residues. CDR3 loop: CASSLAGGRTDTQYF. CDR3 in DNA: TGTGCCAGCAGCTTGGCCGGGGGGAGAACAGATACGCAGTATTTT.

CDR3 residues: CASSPLAASTDTQYF. The CDR3 DNA sequence: TGTGCCAGCAGCCCCTTAGCGGCTAGCACAGATACGCAGTATTTT. V gene TRBV11-3 combines with J gene TRBJ2-3; D is possibly TRBD2 (6 bases). Trimming removed 5 bases at V and 0 bases at J, with 12 bases between. The germline V gene encodes CDR1 SGHNT and CDR2 YENEEA. This CDR3 region has 15 residues.

The chain carries TRBV7-2 and TRBJ1-2, with D possibly being TRBD1 (6 bases). CDR1 SGHTA and CDR2 FQGNSA come from the germline V gene. The V and J ends lost 4 bases and 4 bases respectively, with 10 bases between them. The CDR3 is 13 residues long. The CDR3 here is CASSSQGPYGYTF. The CDR3 nucleotides read TGTGCCAGCAGCTCCCAGGGGCCCTATGGCTACACCTTC.

The rearrangement uses TRBV18 and TRBJ2-3; the D is unclear. The CDR3 contains 12 residues. V gave up 3 bases and J gave up 6 bases, with 7 bases separating them. Germline values: CDR1 KGHSH, CDR2 LQKENI. DNA of the CDR3: TGTGCCAGCTCACCCGTCAGGGATACGCAGTATTTT. It specifies CASSPVRDTQYF.

The chain is built from TRBV19 and TRBJ1-5, with TRBD1 as a possible D gene (5 bases). CDR3 length: 14 residues. In germline, CDR1 is LNHDA, CDR2 SQIVND (reference sequence). V was clipped by 5 bases and J by 2 bases, with 10 bases between them. The CDR3 reads CASSGQGGNQPQHF. The DNA for the CDR3 is TGTGCCAGTAGTGGCCAGGGCGGCAATCAGCCCCAGCATTTT.

The chain couples TRBV6-6 to TRBJ2-1, with 7 bases fitting TRBD2. This CDR3 spans 14 amino acids. CDR1 and CDR2 from the germline V gene are MNHNY and SVGAGI (reference sequence). V was pared by 7 bases and J by 9 bases, with 12 bases of the junction left unmatched. The CDR3, as DNA: TGTGCCAGCACCCTAGGGGCGGGAGTGGGTGAGCAGTTCTTC. Its protein product is CASTLGAGVGEQFF.

The genes are TRBV12-3 or TRBV12-4 and TRBJ2-5, with D perhaps TRBD1 (6 bases). This CDR3 spans 13 amino acids. The germline V and J ends were trimmed by 6 bases and 4 bases, with 12 bases remaining between them. The CDR3: CASRQGPRETQYF. DNA of the CDR3: TGTGCCAGCAGACAGGGACCGCGAGAGACCCAGTACTTC.

The chain carries TRBV6-6 and TRBJ2-3; the match to TRBD2 covers 11 bases. With V trimmed by 7 bases and J by 4 bases, 7 bases remained unmatched. This CDR3 is 15 amino acids long. Germline V lookup: CDR1 MNHNY, CDR2 SVGAGI (reference sequence). The DNA of the CDR3 is TGTGCCAGCATTCTGGGTAGCGGGGGGGCAGATACGCAGTATTTT. Amino acids: CASILGSGGADTQYF.

The chain carries TRBV19 and TRBJ2-1; TRBD2 aligns across 12 bases. The CDR3 is 15 residues long. Germline values: CDR1 LNHDA, CDR2 SQIVND (reference sequence). V trimming: 10 bases; J trimming: 7 bases; junction bases outside the gene matches: 11. CDR3 nucleotide sequence: TGTGCCACCTTAATGACTAGCGGGAGAAAGAATGAGCAGTTCTTC. Protein sequence: CATLMTSGRKNEQFF.

The chain couples TRBV6-2 or TRBV6-3 to TRBJ2-1; 13 bases fit TRBD2. Looked up from germline, CDR1 is MNHEY and CDR2 is SVGEGT. V lost 6 bases to trimming and J lost 0 bases; unmatched junction nucleotides: 5. The length of the CDR3 is 17 residues. CDR3 nucleotide sequence: TGTGCCAGCAGCGAGACTAGCGGGAGGCCCTCCTACAATGAGCAGTTCTTC. Its protein is CASSETSGRPSYNEQFF.

This chain connects TRBV27 to TRBJ1-2; perhaps TRBD1 as D (6 bases). With 5 bases removed from V and 1 base from J, the gap between germline ends came to 17 bases. The CDR3 length is 16 residues. CDR1 and CDR2 (germline): MNHEY, SMNVEV (reference sequence). Written as DNA, the CDR3 is TGTGCCAGCAGTGATGAGTGGACAGCCCATAACTATGGCTACACCTTC. Protein sequence: CASSDEWTAHNYGYTF.

The chain links TRBV10-3 to TRBJ2-7; D may be TRBD1 (5 bases). With 2 bases removed from V and 2 bases from J, the gap between germline ends came to 7 bases. The CDR3 has 13 residues. From germline, CDR1 is ENHRY and CDR2 SYGVKD. The CDR3 region has the DNA TGTGCCATCAGTGAGCAGGGCCCCTACGAGCAGTACGTC. It codes for CAISEQGPYEQYV.

The genes are TRBV29-1 and TRBJ1-2; D not resolved. V was clipped by 5 bases and J by 8 bases, with 21 bases between them. The germline V gene encodes CDR1 SQVTM and CDR2 ANQGSEA. This CDR3 comprises 14 residues. The CDR3 reads CSVLLPSYLKGYTF. The CDR3 DNA reads as TGCAGCGTTCTTCTTCCCTCTTATCTTAAAGGCTACACCTTC.

This chain connects TRBV6-2 or TRBV6-3 to TRBJ1-2; TRBD1 matches at 9 bases. Germline assignment: CDR1 MNHEY and CDR2 SVGEGT. The CDR3 extends over 16 amino acids. V lost 5 bases, J lost 5 bases, and 12 bases stayed unmatched. The chain's CDR3 is CASSTTGGERRYGYTF. The CDR3 nucleotides read TGTGCCAGCAGTACCACAGGGGGCGAACGGAGGTATGGCTACACCTTC.

The CDR3 protein is CASSDSTSSGANVLTF. The CDR3 nucleotides read TGTGCCAGCAGTGATTCAACTTCGTCTGGGGCCAACGTCCTGACTTTC. The genes are TRBV6-4 and TRBJ2-6; no firm D call. The germline gives CDR1 MRHNA, CDR2 SNTAGT. Trimming took off 3 bases at V and 1 base at J, with 10 bases between the two ends. This CDR3 comprises 16 residues.

The chain has TRBV6-1 and TRBJ1-6, with TRBD1 identical over 11 bases. This CDR3 spans 15 amino acids. The trim removed 3 bases at V and 13 bases at J, leaving 8 bases unmatched. From germline, CDR1 is MNHNS and CDR2 SASEGT. The CDR3 region is CASSDRDRGNDPLHF. DNA of the CDR3: TGTGCCAGCAGTGACCGGGACAGGGGGAACGATCCCCTCCACTTT.

V gene TRBV18 combines with J gene TRBJ1-1, with TRBD1 as a possible D gene (6 bases). Germline assignment: CDR1 KGHSH and CDR2 LQKENI. This CDR3 contains 19 residues. Trimming took off 0 bases at V and 0 bases at J, with 20 bases between the two ends. This CDR3 reads CASSPPNLGGRLVNTEAFF. For the CDR3, the DNA is TGTGCCAGCTCACCACCGAATTTGGGGGGGCGCTTGGTGAACACTGAAGCTTTCTTT.

The genes are TRBV18 and TRBJ2-1; maybe TRBD2 (6 bases). Germline CDR1 KGHSH, CDR2 LQKENI. The germline V and J ends were trimmed by 2 bases and 3 bases, with 14 bases remaining between them. This CDR3 has 16 residues. Written as DNA, the CDR3 is TGTGCCAGCTCACCAGGGATAGCGGAAAGCTACAATGAGCAGTTCTTC. Translating it yields CASSPGIAESYNEQFF.

This clone has a single count. V gene TRBV3-1 (or the pseudogene TRBV3-2) combines with J gene TRBJ2-7, with 8 bases fitting TRBD1. Germline CDR1 and CDR2: LGHDT and YNNKEL (reference sequence). This CDR3 is built from 19 residues. V was clipped by 1 base and J by 2 bases; unmatched bases: 16. The CDR3 DNA is TGTGCCAGCAGCCAAGTGGACAGGGCCCACGTCCTCCGCCCCTACGAGCAGTACGTC. Amino acid sequence: CASSQVDRAHVLRPYEQYV.

This clone was counted a single time. The CDR3 is CASSSTGWETQYF. CDR3 DNA sequence: TGTGCCAGCAGCTCGACAGGGTGGGAGACCCAGTACTTC. The rearrangement uses TRBV7-2 and TRBJ2-5; 7 bases agree with TRBD1. Germline CDR1 reads SGHTA; CDR2 reads FQGNSA. V trimming: 4 bases; J trimming: 5 bases; junction bases outside the gene matches: 4. The CDR3 extends over 13 amino acids.

Only one count was recorded for this clone. The gene calls are TRBV16 and TRBJ1-1; D gene ambiguous. The ends were cut back, 4 bases at V and 8 bases at J, with 14 bases in the middle. The germline gives CDR1 KGHSY, CDR2 FQNENV. This CDR3 comprises 13 residues. CDR3 in DNA: TGTGCCAGCAGCCCCTCCCGATCTGAGGAAGCTTTCTTT. Translating it yields CASSPSRSEEAFF.

The chain links TRBV28 to TRBJ2-2; D is possibly TRBD2 (7 bases). CDR1 and CDR2 from the germline V gene are MDHEN and SYDVKM. The CDR3 spans 20 residues. Trimming cost V 1 base and J 2 bases, with 23 bases left between them. The CDR3 loop reads CASSLFVRFLGGDNTGELFF. For the CDR3, the DNA is TGTGCCAGCAGTTTATTTGTGCGCTTTCTAGGGGGGGATAACACCGGGGAGCTGTTTTTT.